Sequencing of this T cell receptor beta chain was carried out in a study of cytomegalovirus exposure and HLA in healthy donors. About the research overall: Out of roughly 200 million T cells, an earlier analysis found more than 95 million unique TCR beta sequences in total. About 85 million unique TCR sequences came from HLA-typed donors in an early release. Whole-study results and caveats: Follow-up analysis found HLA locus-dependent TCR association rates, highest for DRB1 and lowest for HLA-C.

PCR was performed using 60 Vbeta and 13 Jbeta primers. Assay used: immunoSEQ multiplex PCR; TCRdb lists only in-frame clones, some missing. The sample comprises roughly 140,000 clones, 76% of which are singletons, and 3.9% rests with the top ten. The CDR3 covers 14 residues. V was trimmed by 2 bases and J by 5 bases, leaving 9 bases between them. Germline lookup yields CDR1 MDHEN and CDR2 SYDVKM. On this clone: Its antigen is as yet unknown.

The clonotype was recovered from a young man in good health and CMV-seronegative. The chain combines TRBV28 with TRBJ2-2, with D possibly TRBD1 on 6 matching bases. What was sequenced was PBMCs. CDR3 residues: CASSLTQGTGELFF. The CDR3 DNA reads TGTGCCAGCAGTTTAACCCAGGGGACCGGGGAGCTGTTTTTT.